This T cell receptor beta chain was identified during a study of regulatory T cells in long-lasting Graves disease. iRepertoire HTBI primers and Arm-PCR of CDR3 regions built TCR beta libraries. Via MiXCR, TCRdb re-called the multiplex PCR reads, giving one row per CDR3 protein. The data hold about 340,000 distinct CDR3 sequences, with less than 20% observed a single time. V was shortened by 3 bases and J by 0 bases, with 12 bases between the two germline ends. The length of the CDR3 is 15 residues. Sample time point: persistent/refractory GD, antithyroid drugs over 5 years with positive TRAb. There was RNA extracted from PBMCs, and the TCR library was made from it.

This sequence originates from a female donor with Graves disease. The sequencing used peripheral blood mononuclear cells (PBMCs), collected when the disease was refractory, from a patient treated with antithyroid drugs. The J gene is TRBJ2-7, the V gene TRBV12-3 or TRBV12-4, with D perhaps matching TRBD1 or TRBD2 (6 bases each). The CDR3, as DNA: TGTGCCAGCAGTTTTGAGGGGGGAAGCTCCTACGAGCAGTACTTC. This sequence encodes CASSFEGGSSYEQYF.